This paragraph covers one TCR beta chain sequence. The antigen is unknown. TCRdb re-called the RT-PCR reads through MiXCR, storing one row per CDR3 protein. The sample has roughly 670,000 distinct CDR3 sequences, about 15% seen once. Per germline, CDR1 SGHRS and CDR2 YFSETQ. Trimming took 1 base from V and 2 from J, leaving 11 bases between them. The CDR3 sequence is 15 residues long. This entry is derived from a study of response to subunit inactivated influenza vaccine. Findings and limits, study-wide: Authors suggested few new T cells are recruited by each seasonal influenza vaccination.

The sequencing here drew on PBMCs from blood, taken around 15 days before vaccination. This TCR derives from a man between 45 and 60 years old who received an inactivated influenza vaccine. The chain uses TRBV5-1 and TRBJ2-3; D not resolved. The CDR3 loop reads CASSLSSRDTDTQYF. In nucleotides, the CDR3 is TGCGCCAGCAGCTTGAGTTCCAGAGACACAGATACGCAGTATTTT.